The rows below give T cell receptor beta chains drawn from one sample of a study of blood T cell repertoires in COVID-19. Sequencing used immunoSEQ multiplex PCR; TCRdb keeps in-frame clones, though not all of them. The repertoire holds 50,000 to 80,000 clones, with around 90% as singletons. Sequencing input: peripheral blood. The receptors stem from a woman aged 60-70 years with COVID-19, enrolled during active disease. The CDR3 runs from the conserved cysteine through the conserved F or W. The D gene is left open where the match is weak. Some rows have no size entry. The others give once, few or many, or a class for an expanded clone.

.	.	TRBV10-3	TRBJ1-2	CAISEGASRPYGYTF	TGTGCCATCAGTGAGGGAGCCTCCCGCCCCTATGGCTACACCTTC
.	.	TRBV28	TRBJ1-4	CASTPGGNEKLFF	TGTGCCAGCACCCCTGGGGGGAATGAAAAACTGTTTTTT
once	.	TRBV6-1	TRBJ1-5	CASSDHMGSRGNSNQPQHF	TGTGCCAGCAGTGACCACATGGGTTCTCGAGGTAATAGCAATCAGCCCCAGCATTTT
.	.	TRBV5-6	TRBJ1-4	CASSDRNNEKLFF	TGTGCCAGCAGTGACAGAAATAATGAAAAACTGTTTTTT
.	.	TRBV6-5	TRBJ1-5	CASSYSSRVDQPQHF	TGTGCCAGCAGTTACTCATCCAGGGTAGATCAGCCCCAGCATTTT
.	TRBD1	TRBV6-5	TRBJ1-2	CASRGTAINYGYTF	TGTGCCAGCAGGGGGACAGCGATCAACTATGGCTACACCTTC
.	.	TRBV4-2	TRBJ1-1	CASSSAGTLNTEAFF	TGTGCCAGCAGCTCGGCCGGGACTTTGAACACTGAAGCTTTCTTT
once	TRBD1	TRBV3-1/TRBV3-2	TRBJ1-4	CASSPGQGATNEKLFF	TGTGCCAGCAGCCCGGGACAGGGGGCAACTAATGAAAAACTGTTTTTT
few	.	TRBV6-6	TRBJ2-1	CASSYSRGSSYNEQFF	TGTGCCAGCAGTTACTCTAGGGGGAGCTCTTACAATGAGCAGTTCTTC
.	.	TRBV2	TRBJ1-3	CASGAAPMDTIYF	TGTGCCAGCGGGGCGGCTCCTATGGACACCATATATTTT
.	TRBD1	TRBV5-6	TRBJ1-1	CASSLGLGQGAEDTEAFF	TGTGCCAGCAGCTTGGGTCTAGGACAGGGGGCCGAAGACACTGAAGCTTTCTTT
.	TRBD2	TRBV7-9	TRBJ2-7	CASTWTSVYEQYF	TGTGCCAGCACCTGGACTAGCGTCTACGAGCAGTACTTC
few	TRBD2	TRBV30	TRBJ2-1	CASTTPGLAVEQFF	TGTGCCTCAACCACCCCGGGACTAGCGGTTGAGCAGTTCTTC
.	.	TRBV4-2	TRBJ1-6	CASSLESGLRSPLHF	TGTGCCAGCAGCCTTGAATCAGGGTTGCGTTCACCCCTCCACTTT
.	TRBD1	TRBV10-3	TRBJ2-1	CAISERQGAYNEQFF	TGTGCCATCAGTGAGCGACAGGGAGCCTACAATGAGCAGTTCTTC
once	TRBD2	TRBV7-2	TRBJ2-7	CASSLSSGGLYEQYF	TGTGCCAGCAGCTTAAGTAGCGGGGGGCTCTACGAGCAGTACTTC
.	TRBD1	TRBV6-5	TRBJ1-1	CASRWDRGHAEAFF	TGTGCCAGCAGGTGGGACAGGGGCCATGCTGAAGCTTTCTTT
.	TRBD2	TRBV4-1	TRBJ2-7	CASSQGGTSSLDEQYF	TGCGCCAGCAGCCAAGGCGGGACTAGTTCCCTCGACGAGCAGTACTTC
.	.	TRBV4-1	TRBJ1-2	CASSQDGAVNYGYTF	TGCGCCAGCAGCCAAGATGGGGCAGTTAACTATGGCTACACCTTC
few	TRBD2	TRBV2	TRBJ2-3	CASSRDYLTDTQYF	TGTGCCAGCAGCCGGGACTACCTTACAGATACGCAGTATTTT
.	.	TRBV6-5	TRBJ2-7	CASSYSRGNSYEQYF	TGTGCCAGCAGTTACTCTCGGGGAAACTCTTACGAGCAGTACTTC
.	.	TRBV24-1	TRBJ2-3	CATSDDTGKRDTQYF	TGTGCCACCAGTGACGACACAGGGAAGAGGGATACGCAGTATTTT
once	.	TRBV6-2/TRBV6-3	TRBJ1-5	CASSMAGPQHF	TGTGCCAGCAGTATGGCGGGGCCCCAGCATTTT